This TCR beta chain was captured by sequencing in a study of blood T cells in healthy people across ages. Using a J-beta primer mix together with a sample-barcoded 5' primer, a second PCR was run for roughly 7 to 12 cycles. TCRdb re-analysed the 5' RACE reads in MiXCR, keeping a single row per CDR3 protein. The table has 1.5 million to 2 million distinct CDR3 sequences, about two fifths seen once; the top ten hold 20% to 25%. Germline CDR1 is SGHRS and CDR2 is YFSETQ. V lost 0 bases and J lost 9, with 13 bases in between. The CDR3 consists of 14 residues. Sequencing was carried out using blood. This TCR came from a human donor in good health. This chain joins TRBV5-1 and TRBJ2-1; no clear D gene. CDR3 protein: CASSLGQSPGEQFF. In nucleotides, the CDR3 is TGCGCCAGCAGCTTGGGCCAGAGCCCGGGTGAGCAGTTCTTC.